A single sample is the source of the 24 T cell receptor beta chains below, sequenced in a study of OX40 agonist ivuxolimab in advanced cancers. Produced via immunoSEQ multiplex PCR; TCRdb's table is partial and in-frame only. There are tens of thousands of clones in the sample; more than 75% occur only once, and approximately 2% lies in the top ten. The input for sequencing was CD4+ or CD8+ T cells sorted from blood, taken in a trial of the OX40 agonist ivuxolimab. These receptors all come from an adult with an advanced solid tumor such as melanoma, head and neck, liver or kidney cancer.

The V gene is TRBV5-1, the J gene TRBJ2-3; a possible D gene is TRBD2 (6 bases). Trimming took 0 bases from V and 2 from J, leaving 10 bases between them. This CDR3 has 15 amino acids. Germline CDR1 reads SGHRS; CDR2 reads YFSETQ. CDR3 nucleotides: TGCGCCAGCAGCTTGGCTGGGGGGATCACAGATACGCAGTATTTT. Its translation is CASSLAGGITDTQYF.

This clone was observed once. This rearrangement joins TRBV29-1 to TRBJ2-1; TRBD2 might be the D (5 bases). V shed 6 bases and J shed 7 bases, with 13 bases lying between them. The CDR3 consists of 12 residues. The germline CDR1 and CDR2 sequences are SQVTM and ANQGSEA. The CDR3 reads CSVPLVRNEQFF. In nucleotides, the CDR3 is TGCAGCGTCCCACTAGTTCGGAATGAGCAGTTCTTC.

This clone was found a few times. The chain is built from TRBV19 and TRBJ2-7; 8 bases are a match to TRBD1. The length of the CDR3 is 15 residues. Trimming removed 0 bases from V and 3 bases from J; junction bases left unmatched: 4. The germline V gene encodes CDR1 LNHDA and CDR2 SQIVND (reference sequence). DNA of the CDR3: TGTGCCAGTAGTATAGATTCAGGGGGCGGCTACGAGCAGTACTTC. It specifies CASSIDSGGGYEQYF. The full variable domain, with the rest looked up from reference TRBV19 and TRBJ2-7, is DGGITQSPKYLFRKEGQNVTLSCEQNLNHDAMYWYRQDPGQGLRLIYYSQIVNDFQKGDIAEGYSVSREKKESFPLTVTSAQKNPTAFYLCASSIDSGGGYEQYFGPGTRLTVT.

The J gene is TRBJ2-3, the V gene TRBV5-4; unclear D gene. V gave up 1 base and J gave up 2 bases, with 11 bases separating them. Germline V gene data show CDR1 as SGHNT and CDR2 as YYREEE (reference sequence). The CDR3 runs 15 residues. CDR3 sequence: CASSLMTSSTDTQYF. The DNA for the CDR3 is TGTGCCAGCAGCTTGATGACCTCCTCCACAGATACGCAGTATTTT.

The chain carries TRBV30 and TRBJ1-1; D is ambiguous. Trimming removed 0 bases at V and 11 bases at J, with 19 bases between. This CDR3 is built from 14 residues. Germline-derived CDR1 and CDR2 are GTSNPN and SVGIG (reference sequence). In nucleotides, the CDR3 is TGTGCCTGGAGTGTAACCCCGCAAAAGAACGAGGCTTTCTTT. This codes for CAWSVTPQKNEAFF.

The chain joins TRBV29-1 to TRBJ1-1; 11 nucleotides align to TRBD1. Germline values: CDR1 SQVTM, CDR2 ANQGSEA. The ends lost 2 bases at V and 4 bases at J; junction bases unmatched: 3. The CDR3 loop spans 14 amino acids. CDR3 in DNA: TGCAGCGTTGAACCCGGGACAGGGGGCACTGAAGCTTTCTTT. Encoded protein: CSVEPGTGGTEAFF.

The chain joins TRBV7-2 to TRBJ1-4; TRBD1 might be the D (6 bases). This CDR3 spans 15 amino acids. CDR1 is SGHTA and CDR2 is FQGNSA in the germline V gene. V lost 0 bases and J lost 6, with 11 bases in between. The chain's CDR3 is CASSLAWGADEKLFF. CDR3 in DNA: TGTGCCAGCAGCTTAGCCTGGGGGGCAGATGAAAAACTGTTTTTT.

The J gene is TRBJ2-3, the V gene TRBV6-1; TRBD2 might be the D (6 bases). The V and J ends lost 2 bases and 0 bases respectively, with 12 bases between them. CDR1 is MNHNS, CDR2 SASEGT, per germline. The CDR3 totals 16 residues. The CDR3 DNA follows: TGTGCCAGCAGTGAATGGTTCGCGGGGAGCACAGATACGCAGTATTTT. Its protein product is CASSEWFAGSTDTQYF.

Remarks on this clone: Other DNA sequences in the sample encode the same CDR3. The V gene is TRBV6-4, the J gene TRBJ2-3, with D maybe TRBD2 (6 bases). This CDR3 spans 14 amino acids. Germline V lookup: CDR1 MRHNA, CDR2 SNTAGT. Trimming took off 6 bases at V and 0 bases at J, with 10 bases between the two ends. In DNA form, the CDR3 reads TGTGCCAGCAGCCCGGGACTCAGCACAGATACGCAGTATTTT. This gives the protein CASSPGLSTDTQYF.

This rearrangement joins TRBV18 to TRBJ2-7; a weak D match, TRBD1 (5 bases). Trimming removed 6 bases at V and 4 bases at J, with 16 bases between. Per the germline V gene, CDR1 is KGHSH and CDR2 is LQKENI. There are 14 residues in the CDR3. The CDR3 DNA sequence: TGTGCCAGCTCCCTGAACCCCAGGGATTACGAGCAGTACTTC. It specifies CASSLNPRDYEQYF.

The rearrangement joins TRBV10-3 to TRBJ2-1; TRBD2 matches 8 bases. Germline V gene sequence: CDR1 ENHRY, CDR2 SYGVKD. The CDR3 loop spans 15 amino acids. J lost 8 bases, V lost 7 bases, and 13 bases had no gene match. The CDR3 sequence: CAITGATGGSDEQFF. The CDR3 nucleotides are TGTGCCATCACGGGAGCGACGGGAGGGTCCGATGAGCAGTTCTTC.

The V call is TRBV4-1, the J call TRBJ1-5, with D perhaps matching TRBD1 (6 bases). Trimming pared 0 bases from V and 1 base from J, leaving 10 bases between. The CDR3 consists of 16 residues. From germline, CDR1 is MGHRA and CDR2 YSYEKL. CDR3 protein: CASSQEGGASNQPQHF. In DNA form, the CDR3 reads TGCGCCAGCAGCCAAGAAGGGGGGGCAAGCAATCAGCCCCAGCATTTT.

The chain links TRBV9 to TRBJ2-5, with 11 positions matching TRBD2. The V segment lost 3 bases and the J segment 5 bases; nucleotides outside the gene matches: 12. The length of the CDR3 is 17 residues. Germline V gene data show CDR1 as SGDLS and CDR2 as YYNGEE. The CDR3 DNA follows: TGTGCCAGCAGCGCGACTAGCGGGATGGGCATAGGGGAGACCCAGTACTTC. It is translated as CASSATSGMGIGETQYF.

This clone has a single count. This chain connects TRBV28 to TRBJ2-2, with 8 positions matching TRBD2. J was trimmed by 0 bases and V by 4 bases; bases with no gene match: 1. The germline V gene has CDR1 MDHEN and CDR2 SYDVKM. CDR3 length: 15 residues. The CDR3 sequence: CASSSAGANTGELFF. The CDR3 nucleotides are TGTGCCAGCAGTTCAGCGGGGGCGAACACCGGGGAGCTGTTTTTT.

The chain links TRBV7-8 to TRBJ2-3, with 7 bases matching TRBD1. This CDR3 has 15 amino acids. The ends lost 5 bases at V and 0 bases at J; junction bases unmatched: 5. The germline V gene encodes CDR1 SGHVS and CDR2 FQNEAQ. CDR3 region: CASSPRDSSTDTQYF. In nucleotides, the CDR3 is TGTGCCAGCAGCCCCCGGGACAGTAGCACAGATACGCAGTATTTT.

This clone was found a few times. The genes are TRBV6-6 and TRBJ1-3, with TRBD1 matching 8 bases. J lost 5 bases, V lost 6 bases, and 9 bases had no gene match. Germline V gives CDR1 MNHNY, CDR2 SVGAGI (reference sequence). The CDR3 sequence is 15 residues long. The CDR3: CASSLRTGIRNTIYF. The CDR3 DNA follows: TGTGCCAGCAGCCTCCGGACAGGGATACGAAACACCATATATTTT.

This clone appeared a few times. This chain connects TRBV15 to TRBJ2-7, with D tentatively TRBD2 (6 bases). Germline-derived CDR1 and CDR2 are LNHNV and YYDKDF (reference sequence). Trimming shortened V by 1 base and J by 0 bases, and 10 bases separated the two germline ends. This CDR3 is 15 amino acids long. CDR3 nucleotide sequence: TGTGCCACCAGCAGAGTAGGGACTCGCTCCTACGAGCAGTACTTC. Translating gives CATSRVGTRSYEQYF. Drawing the rest from reference TRBV15 and TRBJ2-7, the complete variable domain is DAMVIQNPRYQVTQFGKPVTLSCSQTLNHNVMYWYQQKSSQAPKLLFHYYDKDFNNEADTPDNFQSRRPNTSFCFLDIRSPGLGDTAMYLCATSRVGTRSYEQYFGPGTRLTVT.

This clone was seen just once. This chain links TRBV9 with TRBJ2-1, with 7 bases identical to TRBD2. The germline gives CDR1 SGDLS, CDR2 YYNGEE. The CDR3 extends over 14 amino acids. V dropped 0 bases and J dropped 6; count of bases not matched to a gene: 3. The CDR3 region has the DNA TGTGCCAGCAGCGTAGAACCGGGAGGCAATGAGCAGTTCTTC. Encoded protein: CASSVEPGGNEQFF.

The rearrangement joins TRBV19 to TRBJ2-7, with a weak D call TRBD1 (5 bases). CDR1 is LNHDA and CDR2 is SQIVND in the germline V gene (reference sequence). The length of the CDR3 is 13 residues. V was shortened by 6 bases and J by 5 bases, with 14 bases between the two germline ends. The CDR3 reads CASSLNRQNEQYF. As DNA, the CDR3 is TGTGCCAGTAGCCTTAACAGGCAGAACGAGCAGTACTTC.

The chain recombines TRBV5-1 with TRBJ1-2, with 8 nucleotides matching TRBD1. The J segment lost 8 bases and the V segment lost 0 bases, leaving 6 bases of the junction unmatched. The germline V gene has CDR1 SGHRS and CDR2 YFSETQ. The CDR3 runs 14 residues. The CDR3 DNA reads as TGCGCCAGCAGCTTGGGACAGGGGATGGGAGGCTACACCTTC. Residues: CASSLGQGMGGYTF.

The chain joins TRBV6-1 to TRBJ2-7; 10 nucleotides agree with TRBD1. The CDR3 sequence is 14 residues long. CDR1 is MNHNS, CDR2 SASEGT, per germline. V was clipped by 6 bases and J by 7 bases; unmatched bases: 9. CDR3 sequence: CASRKGDRGREQYF. In DNA form, the CDR3 reads TGTGCCAGCAGAAAAGGGGACAGGGGCCGGGAGCAGTACTTC.

The rearrangement joins TRBV10-3 to TRBJ2-3; TRBD2 aligns across 13 bases. V lost 4 bases to trimming and J lost 1 base; unmatched junction nucleotides: 5. This CDR3 is 17 amino acids long. CDR1 ENHRY and CDR2 SYGVKD come from the germline V gene. CDR3 nucleotide sequence: TGTGCCATCAGTGGGACTAGCGGGAGCTCGGGCACAGATACGCAGTATTTT. As protein: CAISGTSGSSGTDTQYF.

This clone was observed a single time. The V and J genes are TRBV25-1 and TRBJ2-5; TRBD2 might be the D (6 bases). The germline V and J ends were trimmed by 8 bases and 5 bases, with 6 bases remaining between them. CDR3 size: 10 residues. The germline CDR1 and CDR2 sequences are MGHDK and SYGVNS. CDR3 DNA sequence: TGTGCCAGCGGGAGGGAGACCCAGTACTTC. Encoded protein: CASGRETQYF. Together with reference TRBV25-1 and TRBJ2-5, the CDR3 gives the full variable domain: EADIYQTPRYLVIGTGKKITLECSQTMGHDKMYWYQQDPGMELHLIHYSYGVNSTEKGDLSSESTVSRIRTEHFPLTLESARPSHTSQYLCASGRETQYFGPGTRLLVL.

V is TRBV2 and J is TRBJ2-1; D unclear. Germline assignment: CDR1 SNHLY and CDR2 FYNNEI. This CDR3 contains 12 residues. V lost 5 bases to trimming and J lost 9 bases, with 11 bases between them. The CDR3 nucleotides read TGTGCCAGCAGTACCTCCCAGCGTGAGCAGTTCTTC. Translation gives CASSTSQREQFF.